This TCR beta chain emerged from a study of blood T cell repertoires in COVID-19. Germline CDR1 reads SGHTA; CDR2 reads FQGTGA. The CDR3 has 15 amino acids. V was shortened by 2 bases and J by 0 bases, with 9 bases between the two germline ends. Per the original methods: Estimates of nucleated cell counts were drawn from the amplification of reference gene primers. Libraries were prepared by immunoSEQ multiplex PCR; TCRdb keeps only in-frame clonotypes and omits some of them. The DNA gave D and trimming, while V, J and clone size come from that table. Of roughly 52,000 clones in the sample, 80% to 90% were seen once.

This receptor was obtained from a man aged 40-55 years with COVID-19, enrolled during active disease. The sample taken for sequencing was peripheral blood. This chain joins TRBV7-3 and TRBJ2-3; maybe TRBD2 (6 bases). In DNA form, the CDR3 reads TGTGCCAGCAGCTTACTAGCGCCTAGCACAGATACGCAGTATTTT. Translated, it gives CASSLLAPSTDTQYF. Together with reference TRBV7-3 and TRBJ2-3, the CDR3 gives the full variable domain: GAGVSQTPSNKVTEKGKYVELRCDPISGHTALYWYRQSLGQGPEFLIYFQGTGAADDSGLPNDRFFAVRPEGSVSTLKIQRTERGDSAVYLCASSLLAPSTDTQYFGPGTRLTVL.